The 16 T cell receptor beta chains below were found in one sample sequenced in a study of shared clonotypes between healthy human individuals. Here immunoSEQ multiplex PCR was the method, and the copy in TCRdb shows in-frame clones only, minus some. The sample consists of around 1.1 million clones, 75% to 80% of them appearing once. What was sequenced was memory CD4+ T cells from PBMCs. Subset defined: CD45RA-negative fraction. The receptors derive from a man aged 18 to 29 in good health. Some clones in this sample may be carry-over from other donors' samples.

This rearrangement joins TRBV27 to TRBJ2-7, with 7 bases that match TRBD1. The CDR3 has 15 residues. Germline V gene data show CDR1 as MNHEY and CDR2 as SMNVEV (reference sequence). V shed 5 bases, J shed 0 bases, and the junction held 7 bases outside the gene matches. CDR3 DNA sequence: TGTGCCAGCAGTCGACAGGGCTACAGCTCCTACGAGCAGTACTTC. As protein: CASSRQGYSSYEQYF.

The chain employs TRBV6-6 and TRBJ2-7, with 12 bases identical to TRBD2. Germline CDR1 reads MNHNY; CDR2 reads SVGAGI (reference sequence). Trimming took 6 bases from V and 8 from J; bases not matched to a gene: 14. This CDR3 spans 16 amino acids. CDR3 nucleotide sequence: TGTGCCAGCAGGGCGGCACTAGCGGGGGGATCGCGAAAGCAGTACTTC. Translated, it gives CASRAALAGGSRKQYF.

This clone has more than one count but fewer than ten. The chain employs TRBV7-9 and TRBJ1-2; unclear D gene. Trimming removed 5 bases from V and 0 bases from J, with 10 bases in between. The CDR3 has 14 residues. CDR1 is SEHNR and CDR2 is FQNEAQ in the germline V gene (reference sequence). The DNA for the CDR3 is TGTGCCAGCAGCCACGCCGTTTCTAACTATGGCTACACCTTC. Its protein product is CASSHAVSNYGYTF.

This clone appeared many times. The chain couples TRBV10-3 to TRBJ2-3, with TRBD2 matching over 9 bases. The junction had 10 bases not matched to a gene; V was cut back by 3 bases and J by 3 bases. Germline V gene data show CDR1 as ENHRY and CDR2 as SYGVKD. CDR3 length: 17 amino acids. DNA for the CDR3: TGTGCCATCAGTGACCCGGCCTTAGCGGGAGTTACAGATACGCAGTATTTT. Encoded protein: CAISDPALAGVTDTQYF.

This clone has a handful of counts. V usage is TRBV1 and J usage is TRBJ2-3. TRBV1 is an annotated pseudogene. This CDR3 contains 16 residues. This CDR3 is CTSSQDYCQPTDTQYF. In DNA, the CDR3 is TGCACCAGCAGCCAAGATTACTGCCAGCCCACAGATACGCAGTATTTT.

Notes on this clone: Other DNA sequences in the same sample also yield this CDR3. This CDR3 reads CASSLETTNTEAFF. DNA of the CDR3: TGCGCCAGCAGCCTGGAAACTACGAACACTGAAGCTTTCTTT. The chain combines TRBV5-1 with TRBJ1-1, with D hard to call. CDR1 is SGHRS, CDR2 YFSETQ, per germline. This CDR3 is 14 amino acids long. The V end lost 4 bases, the J end lost 1 base, and 11 bases lay between the germline ends.

The chain carries TRBV7-2 and TRBJ2-7; the match to TRBD2 covers 13 bases. This CDR3 comprises 14 residues. Germline assignment: CDR1 SGHTA and CDR2 FQGNSA. The V and J ends lost 1 base and 9 bases, in that order; junction bases with no gene match: 3. The CDR3 region is CASSLGTSGSLQYF. Here the CDR3 DNA reads TGTGCCAGCAGCTTAGGGACTAGCGGGAGCCTGCAGTACTTC.

The chain is built from TRBV10-3 and TRBJ2-5; D possibly uses TRBD1 or TRBD2 (5 bases each). The CDR3 has 14 amino acids. Trimming shortened V by 4 bases and J by 1 base, and 10 bases separated the two germline ends. CDR1 ENHRY and CDR2 SYGVKD come from the germline V gene. CDR3 DNA sequence: TGTGCCATCAGTGTTCAGGGAGCCCAAGAGACCCAGTACTTC. It yields the protein CAISVQGAQETQYF.

This clone was found a few times. Here the CDR3 reads CASSLNRDRGFNQPQHF. DNA for the CDR3: TGTGCCAGTAGTCTAAACCGGGACAGGGGCTTCAATCAGCCCCAGCATTTT. The chain combines TRBV19 with TRBJ1-5, with 10 nucleotides matching TRBD1. The germline gives CDR1 LNHDA, CDR2 SQIVND (reference sequence). Trimming removed 5 bases from V and 3 bases from J; junction bases left unmatched: 10. CDR3 length: 17 residues.

The chain couples TRBV10-3 to TRBJ2-7; D is ambiguous. Looked up from germline, CDR1 is ENHRY and CDR2 is SYGVKD. The ends were cut back, 8 bases at V and 3 bases at J, with 8 bases in the middle. This CDR3 contains 11 residues. CDR3 sequence: CAIGSGYEQYF. DNA for the CDR3: TGTGCCATCGGGTCAGGCTACGAGCAGTACTTC.

The chain uses TRBV6-6 and TRBJ1-6; D is undetermined. This CDR3 contains 13 residues. Germline V lookup: CDR1 MNHNY, CDR2 SVGAGI (reference sequence). This chain's CDR3 is CAAWSSYNSPLHF. In DNA form, the CDR3 reads TGTGCGGCTTGGAGCTCCTATAATTCACCCCTCCACTTT.

This clone appeared a single time. J is TRBJ2-3 and V is TRBV5-1; 9 bases are shared with TRBD1. The germline gives CDR1 SGHRS, CDR2 YFSETQ. The CDR3 totals 16 residues. The V gene end was trimmed by 3 bases and the J gene end by 0 bases; junction bases not matched to a gene: 5. The CDR3 DNA sequence: TGCGCCAGCAGCTGGGGGACAGGGCCGAGCACAGATACGCAGTATTTT. This translates into CASSWGTGPSTDTQYF.

This clone was observed once. The chain employs TRBV27 and TRBJ1-2; no firm D call. The length of the CDR3 is 16 residues. V lost 6 bases, J lost 2 bases, and 19 bases lay in between. The germline gives CDR1 MNHEY, CDR2 SMNVEV (reference sequence). As DNA, the CDR3 is TGTGCCAGCAGGGGATTGATTAAGGAACGGAACTATGGCTACACCTTC. Translating it yields CASRGLIKERNYGYTF.

The chain links TRBV30 to TRBJ1-4; no clear D. Germline CDR1 GTSNPN, CDR2 SVGIG (reference sequence). The V end was cut by 0 bases, the J end by 8 bases, with 13 bases between. This CDR3 is built from 14 residues. CDR3 coding DNA: TGTGCCTGGAGTGTCACCGGAACCTGGGAAAAACTGTTTTTT. This codes for CAWSVTGTWEKLFF. Looking up the rest from reference TRBV30 and TRBJ1-4 gives the full variable domain: SQTIHQWPATLVQPVGSPLSLECTVEGTSNPNLYWYRQAAGRGLQLLFYSVGIGQISSEVPQNLSASRPQDRQFILSSKKLLLSDSGFYLCAWSVTGTWEKLFFGSGTQLSVL.

This sequence joins TRBV29-1 and TRBJ2-7, with D perhaps TRBD1 (6 bases). Germline CDR1 is SQVTM and CDR2 is ANQGSEA. The CDR3 contains 14 residues. V lost 4 bases to trimming and J lost 7 bases, with 20 bases between them. CDR3 amino acids: CSVVTGLAPGEQYF. CDR3 nucleotide sequence: TGCAGCGTTGTTACAGGGTTGGCCCCTGGGGAGCAGTACTTC.

The rearrangement joins TRBV5-1 to TRBJ2-6; unclear D gene. The V end was cut by 4 bases, the J end by 2 bases, with 10 bases between. Looked up from germline, CDR1 is SGHRS and CDR2 is YFSETQ. The CDR3 has 15 amino acids. The CDR3 bases are TGCGCCAGCAGCCAGGTTCCTGCTGGGGCCAACGTCCTGACTTTC. As protein: CASSQVPAGANVLTF. The complete variable domain, with remaining parts taken from reference TRBV5-1 and TRBJ2-6, reads KAGVTQTPRYLIKTRGQQVTLSCSPISGHRSVSWYQQTPGQGLQFLFEYFSETQRNKGNFPGRFSGRQFSNSRSEMNVSTLELGDSALYLCASSQVPAGANVLTFGAGSRLTVL.